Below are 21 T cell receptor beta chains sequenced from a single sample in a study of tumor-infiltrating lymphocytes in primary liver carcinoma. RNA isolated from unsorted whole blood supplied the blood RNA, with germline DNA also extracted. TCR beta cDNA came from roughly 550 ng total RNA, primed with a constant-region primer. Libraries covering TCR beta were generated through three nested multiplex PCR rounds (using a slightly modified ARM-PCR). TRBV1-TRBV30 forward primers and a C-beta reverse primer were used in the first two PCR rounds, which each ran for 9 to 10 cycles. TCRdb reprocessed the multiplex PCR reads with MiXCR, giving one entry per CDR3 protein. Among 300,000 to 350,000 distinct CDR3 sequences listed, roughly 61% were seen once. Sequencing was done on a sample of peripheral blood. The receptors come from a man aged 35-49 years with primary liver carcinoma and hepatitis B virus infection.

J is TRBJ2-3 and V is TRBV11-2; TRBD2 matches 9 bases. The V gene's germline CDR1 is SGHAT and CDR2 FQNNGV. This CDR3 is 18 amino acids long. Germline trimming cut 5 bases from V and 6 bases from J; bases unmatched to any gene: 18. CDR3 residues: CASSRGLAGGHIGDTQYF. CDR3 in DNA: TGTGCCAGCAGCCGGGGACTAGCTGGAGGTCATATCGGGGATACGCAGTATTTT.

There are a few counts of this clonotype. The CDR3 is CASSQPGTGSYEQYF. CDR3 sequence (DNA): TGTGCCAGCAGCCAACCGGGGACAGGCAGCTACGAGCAGTACTTC. The chain links TRBV14 to TRBJ2-7; 8 nucleotides match TRBD1. This CDR3 has 15 residues. The germline CDR1 and CDR2 sequences are SGHDN and FVKESK. Trimming at V came to 2 bases and at J to 3 bases, leaving 6 bases not matched to a gene.

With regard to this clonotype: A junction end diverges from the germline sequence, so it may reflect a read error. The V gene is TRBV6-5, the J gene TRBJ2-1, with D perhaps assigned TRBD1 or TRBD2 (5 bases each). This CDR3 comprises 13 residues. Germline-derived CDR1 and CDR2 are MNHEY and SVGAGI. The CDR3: CVSSPTRGNEQFF. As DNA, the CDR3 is TGTGTCAGCAGTCCTACTAGGGGCAATGAGCAGTTCTTC.

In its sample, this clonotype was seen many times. In DNA, the CDR3 is TGTGCCAGCAGTCCACTAACTAGCGGGGGGCAGAACATTCAGTACTTC. It yields the protein CASSPLTSGGQNIQYF. The chain has TRBV6-5 and TRBJ2-4; 12 bases fit TRBD2. Per the germline V gene, CDR1 is MNHEY and CDR2 is SVGAGI. The V segment lost 5 bases and the J segment 7 bases; nucleotides outside the gene matches: 9. The CDR3 consists of 16 residues.

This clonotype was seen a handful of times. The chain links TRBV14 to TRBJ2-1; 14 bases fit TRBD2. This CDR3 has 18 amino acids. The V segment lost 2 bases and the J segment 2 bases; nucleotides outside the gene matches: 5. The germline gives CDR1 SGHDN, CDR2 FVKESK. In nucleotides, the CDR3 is TGTGCCAGCAGCCAATCGACTAGCGGGAGGGGGACCTACAATGAGCAGTTCTTC. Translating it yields CASSQSTSGRGTYNEQFF.

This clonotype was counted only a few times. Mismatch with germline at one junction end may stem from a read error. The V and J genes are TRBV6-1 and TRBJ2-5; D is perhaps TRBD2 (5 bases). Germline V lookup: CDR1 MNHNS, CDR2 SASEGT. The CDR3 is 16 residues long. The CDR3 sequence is CASSEDHRLPQETQYF. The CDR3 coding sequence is TGTGCTAGCAGTGAAGATCACCGACTACCCCAAGAGACCCAGTACTTC.

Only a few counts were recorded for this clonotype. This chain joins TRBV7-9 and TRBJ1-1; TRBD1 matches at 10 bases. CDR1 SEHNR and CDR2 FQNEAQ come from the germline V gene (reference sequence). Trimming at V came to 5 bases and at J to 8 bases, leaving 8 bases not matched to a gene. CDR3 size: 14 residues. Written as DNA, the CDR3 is TGTGCCAGCAGCATTCACCGGGACAGGGGCGAAGCTTTCTTT. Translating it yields CASSIHRDRGEAFF.

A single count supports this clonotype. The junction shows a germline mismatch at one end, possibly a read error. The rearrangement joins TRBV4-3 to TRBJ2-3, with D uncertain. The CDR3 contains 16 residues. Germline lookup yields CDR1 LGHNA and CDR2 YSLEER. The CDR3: CASSLDLLHSTDTKYF. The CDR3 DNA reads TGCGCCAGCAGCCTTGACCTACTACATAGCACAGATACGAAGTATTTT.

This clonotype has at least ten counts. The CDR3 coding sequence is TGTGCCAGCAGATTAGGACAGGGGGCCCCAGAGACCCAGTACTTC. Translation: CASRLGQGAPETQYF. The chain combines TRBV6-5 with TRBJ2-5; 11 bases map to TRBD1. The germline V gene has CDR1 MNHEY and CDR2 SVGAGI. The CDR3 length is 15 residues. V was clipped by 6 bases and J by 4 bases; unmatched bases: 7.

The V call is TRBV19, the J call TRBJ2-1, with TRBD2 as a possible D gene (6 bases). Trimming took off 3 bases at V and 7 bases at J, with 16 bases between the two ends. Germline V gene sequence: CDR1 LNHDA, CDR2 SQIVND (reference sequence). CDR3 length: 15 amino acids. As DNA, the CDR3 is TGTGCCAGTAGTATCTATAGCGGCGACACAAATGAGCAGTTCTTC. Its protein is CASSIYSGDTNEQFF.

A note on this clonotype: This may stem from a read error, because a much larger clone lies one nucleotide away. As DNA, the CDR3 is TGTACCAGCAGTAGGGGGACAGGGGACCCTGAAGCTTTCTTT. This codes for CTSSRGTGDPEAFF. The chain couples TRBV6-2 or TRBV6-3 to TRBJ1-1; TRBD1 matches at 10 bases. The CDR3 sequence is 14 residues long. Germline V gene lookup returns CDR1 MNHEY and CDR2 SVGEGT.

The CDR3 loop reads CASSTAGGQEIQYF. The CDR3 DNA is TGTGCCAGCAGCACGGCGGGAGGTCAAGAGATCCAATACTTC. The chain recombines TRBV11-2 with TRBJ2-5; 8 bases are shared with TRBD2. The length of the CDR3 is 14 residues. The V and J ends lost 5 bases and 14 bases, in that order; junction bases with no gene match: 16. Germline CDR1 is SGHAT and CDR2 is FQNNGV. Full variable domain (outside the CDR3, taken from reference TRBV11-2 and TRBJ2-5): EAGVAQSPRYKIIEKRQSVAFWCNPISGHATLYWYQQILGQGPKLLIQFQNNGVVDDSQLPKDRFSAERLKGVDSTLKIQPAKLEDSAVYLCASSTAGGQEIQYFGPGTRLLVL.

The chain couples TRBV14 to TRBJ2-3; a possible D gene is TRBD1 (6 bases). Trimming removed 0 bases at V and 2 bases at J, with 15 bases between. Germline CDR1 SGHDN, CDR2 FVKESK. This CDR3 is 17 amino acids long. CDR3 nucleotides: TGTGCCAGCAGCCAAGATCTCCGCACAGGGACCACAGATACGCAGTATTTT. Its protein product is CASSQDLRTGTTDTQYF.

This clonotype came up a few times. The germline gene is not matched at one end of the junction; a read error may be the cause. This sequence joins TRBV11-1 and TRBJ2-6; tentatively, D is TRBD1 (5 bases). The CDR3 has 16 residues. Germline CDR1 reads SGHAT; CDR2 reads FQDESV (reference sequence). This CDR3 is CASSLNGGAGANFLTF. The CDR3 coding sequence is TGTGCCAGCAGCTTGAACGGCGGCGCTGGGGCCAACTTCCTGACTTTC.

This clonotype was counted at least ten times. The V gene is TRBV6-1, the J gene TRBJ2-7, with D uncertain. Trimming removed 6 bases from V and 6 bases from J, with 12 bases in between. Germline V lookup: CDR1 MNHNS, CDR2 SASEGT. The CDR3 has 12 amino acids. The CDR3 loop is CASRIGSSEQYF. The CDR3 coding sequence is TGTGCCAGCAGAATAGGATCGAGCGAGCAGTACTTC.

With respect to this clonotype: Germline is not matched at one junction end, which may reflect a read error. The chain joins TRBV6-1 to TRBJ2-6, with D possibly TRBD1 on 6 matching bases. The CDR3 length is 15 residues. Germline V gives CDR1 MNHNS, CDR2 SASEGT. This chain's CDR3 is CASSQTGFGANVQTF. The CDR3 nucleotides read TGTGCCAGCAGCCAAACAGGGTTCGGGGCCAACGTCCAGACTTTC.

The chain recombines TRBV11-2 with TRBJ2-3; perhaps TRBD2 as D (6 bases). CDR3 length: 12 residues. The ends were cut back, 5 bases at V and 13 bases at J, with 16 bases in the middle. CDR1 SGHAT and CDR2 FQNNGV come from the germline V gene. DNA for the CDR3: TGTGCCAGCAGCCCGCTGACTGGGGAGGAGTATTTT. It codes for CASSPLTGEEYF.

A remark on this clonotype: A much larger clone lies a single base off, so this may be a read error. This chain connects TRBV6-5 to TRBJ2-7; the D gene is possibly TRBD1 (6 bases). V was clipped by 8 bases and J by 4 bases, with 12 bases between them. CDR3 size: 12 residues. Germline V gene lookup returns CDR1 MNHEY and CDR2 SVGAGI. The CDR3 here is CASAGTGYEQYF. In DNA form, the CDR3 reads TGTGCCAGCGCTGGAACAGGGTACGAGCAGTACTTC.

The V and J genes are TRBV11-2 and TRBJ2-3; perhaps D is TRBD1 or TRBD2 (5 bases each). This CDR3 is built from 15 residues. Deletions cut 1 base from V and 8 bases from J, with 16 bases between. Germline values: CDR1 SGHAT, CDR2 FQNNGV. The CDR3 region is CASSLGGVWGCTQYF. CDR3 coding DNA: TGTGCCAGCAGCTTAGGGGGAGTGTGGGGCTGTACGCAGTATTTT.

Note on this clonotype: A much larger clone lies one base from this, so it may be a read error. CDR3 DNA: TGCGCCAGCAGCCAAGATCGTAAGGGCGGGGAGCCGTTTTTT. It yields the protein CASSQDRKGGEPFF. The rearrangement links TRBV4-2 to TRBJ2-2; D may be TRBD2 (6 bases). From germline, CDR1 is LGHNA and CDR2 YNFKEQ. The CDR3 spans 14 residues.

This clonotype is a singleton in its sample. CDR3 coding DNA: TGCAGCGTTGAGGCAAGGGGGCGGGAAAAACTGTTTTTT. Translation gives CSVEARGREKLFF. The chain recombines TRBV29-1 with TRBJ1-4, with 7 bases that match TRBD1. The CDR3 is 13 amino acids. The J segment lost 8 bases and the V segment lost 3 bases, leaving 6 bases of the junction unmatched. Per germline, CDR1 SQVTM and CDR2 ANQGSEA. Full variable domain (rest looked up from reference TRBV29-1 and TRBJ1-4): SAVISQKPSRDICQRGTSLTIQCQVDSQVTMMFWYRQQPGQSLTLIATANQGSEATYESGFVIDKFPISRPNLTFSTLTVSNMSPEDSSIYLCSVEARGREKLFFGSGTQLSVL.